Here is one T cell receptor (beta chain) with its context. These data come from a study of blood T cell repertoires in COVID-19. About the study: T cells, B-cell-depleted T cells, or PBMCs supplied cDNA or gDNA.

The CDR3 contains 17 residues. Germline V gene data show CDR1 as LGHNA and CDR2 as YSLEER. Trimming took 0 bases from V and 6 from J, leaving 18 bases between them. Libraries were prepared by immunoSEQ multiplex PCR; TCRdb keeps only in-frame clonotypes and omits some of them. The sample consists of 110,000 or so clones, about 85% of them appearing once. Material for sequencing was peripheral blood. This TCR was recovered from a man aged 35-49 years with acute or convalescent COVID-19. The V call is TRBV4-3, the J call TRBJ2-1; perhaps TRBD2 as D (5 bases). The CDR3 here is CASSQEDAWVRGNEQFF. Here the CDR3 DNA reads TGCGCCAGCAGCCAAGAGGACGCATGGGTCCGGGGCAATGAGCAGTTCTTC.